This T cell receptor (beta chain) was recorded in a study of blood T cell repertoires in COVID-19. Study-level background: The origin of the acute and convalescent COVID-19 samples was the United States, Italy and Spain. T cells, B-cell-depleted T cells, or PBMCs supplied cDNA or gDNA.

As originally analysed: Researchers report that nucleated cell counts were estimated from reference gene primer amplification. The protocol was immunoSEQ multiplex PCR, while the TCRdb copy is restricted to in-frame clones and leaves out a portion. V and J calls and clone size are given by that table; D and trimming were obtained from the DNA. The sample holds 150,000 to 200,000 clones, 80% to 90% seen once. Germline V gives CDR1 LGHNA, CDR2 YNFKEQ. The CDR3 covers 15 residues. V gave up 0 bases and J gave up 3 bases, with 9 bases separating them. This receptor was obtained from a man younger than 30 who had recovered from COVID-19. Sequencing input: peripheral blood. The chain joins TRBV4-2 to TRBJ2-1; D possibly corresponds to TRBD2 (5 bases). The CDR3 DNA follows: TGTGCCAGCAGCCAAGACAGGACTGACTACAATGAGCAGTTCTTC. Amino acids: CASSQDRTDYNEQFF.